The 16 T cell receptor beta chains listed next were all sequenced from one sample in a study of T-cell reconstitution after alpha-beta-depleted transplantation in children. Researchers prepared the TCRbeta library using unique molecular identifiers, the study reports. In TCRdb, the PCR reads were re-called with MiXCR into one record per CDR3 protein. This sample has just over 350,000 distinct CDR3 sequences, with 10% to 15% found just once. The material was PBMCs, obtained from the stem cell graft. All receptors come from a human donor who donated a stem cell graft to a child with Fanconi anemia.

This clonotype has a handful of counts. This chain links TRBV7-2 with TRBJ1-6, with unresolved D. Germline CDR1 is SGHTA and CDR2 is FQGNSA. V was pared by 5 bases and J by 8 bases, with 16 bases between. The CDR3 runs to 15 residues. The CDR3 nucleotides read TGTGCCAGCAGCCTGGACTTCTTTGGGCATTCACCCCTCCACTTT. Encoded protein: CASSLDFFGHSPLHF.

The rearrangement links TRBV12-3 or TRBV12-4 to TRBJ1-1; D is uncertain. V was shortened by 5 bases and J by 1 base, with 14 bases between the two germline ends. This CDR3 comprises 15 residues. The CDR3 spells CASSASSTRNTEAFF. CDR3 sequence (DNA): TGTGCCAGCAGTGCGTCTTCAACACGGAACACTGAAGCTTTCTTT.

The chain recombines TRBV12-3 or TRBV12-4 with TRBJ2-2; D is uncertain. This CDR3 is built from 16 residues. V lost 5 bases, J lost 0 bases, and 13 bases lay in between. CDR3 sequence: CASSLTQPANTGELFF. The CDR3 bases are TGTGCCAGCAGTCTAACCCAGCCCGCGAACACCGGGGAGCTGTTTTTT.

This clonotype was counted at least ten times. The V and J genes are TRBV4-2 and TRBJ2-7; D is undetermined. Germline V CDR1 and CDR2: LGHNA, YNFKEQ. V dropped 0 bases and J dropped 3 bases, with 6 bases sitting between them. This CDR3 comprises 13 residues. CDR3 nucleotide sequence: TGTGCCAGCAGCCAAGATCACAGCTACGAGCAGTACTTC. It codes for CASSQDHSYEQYF.

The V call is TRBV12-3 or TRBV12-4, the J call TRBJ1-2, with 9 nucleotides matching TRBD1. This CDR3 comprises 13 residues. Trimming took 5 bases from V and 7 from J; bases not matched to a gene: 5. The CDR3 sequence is CASSRLTGGGYTF. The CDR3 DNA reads TGTGCCAGCAGTCGACTGACAGGGGGTGGCTACACCTTC.

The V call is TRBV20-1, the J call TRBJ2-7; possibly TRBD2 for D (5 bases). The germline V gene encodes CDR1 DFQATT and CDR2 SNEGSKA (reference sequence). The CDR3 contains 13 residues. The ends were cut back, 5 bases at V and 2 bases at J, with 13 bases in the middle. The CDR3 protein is CSAAGEGTYEQYF. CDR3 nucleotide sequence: TGCAGTGCTGCGGGTGAAGGCACCTACGAGCAGTACTTC.

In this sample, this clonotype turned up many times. The DNA of the CDR3 is TGTGCCAGCTCTCAGACCAATGAGCAGTTCTTC. Translation gives CASSQTNEQFF. The chain joins TRBV12-3 or TRBV12-4 to TRBJ2-1; D is unclear. V was clipped by 8 bases and J by 6 bases, with 8 bases between them. This CDR3 has 11 amino acids.

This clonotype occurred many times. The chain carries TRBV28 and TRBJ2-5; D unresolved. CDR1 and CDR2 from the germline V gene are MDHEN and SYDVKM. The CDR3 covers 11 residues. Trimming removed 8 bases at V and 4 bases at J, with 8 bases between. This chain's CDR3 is CASALRETQYF. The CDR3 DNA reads TGTGCCAGCGCTCTGAGAGAGACCCAGTACTTC.

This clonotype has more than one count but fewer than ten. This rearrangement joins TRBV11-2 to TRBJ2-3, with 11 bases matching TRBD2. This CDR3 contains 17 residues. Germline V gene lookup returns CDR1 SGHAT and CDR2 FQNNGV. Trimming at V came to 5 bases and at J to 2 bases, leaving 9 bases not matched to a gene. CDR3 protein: CASSPTGTSGSTDTQYF. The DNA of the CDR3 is TGTGCCAGCAGCCCTACCGGGACTAGCGGCTCCACAGATACGCAGTATTTT.

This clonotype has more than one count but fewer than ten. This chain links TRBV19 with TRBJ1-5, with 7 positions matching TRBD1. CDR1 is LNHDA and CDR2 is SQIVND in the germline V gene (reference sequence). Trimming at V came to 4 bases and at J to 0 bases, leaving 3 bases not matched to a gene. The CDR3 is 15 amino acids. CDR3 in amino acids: CASSTTGASNQPQHF. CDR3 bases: TGTGCCAGTAGTACCACAGGGGCTAGCAATCAGCCCCAGCATTTT.

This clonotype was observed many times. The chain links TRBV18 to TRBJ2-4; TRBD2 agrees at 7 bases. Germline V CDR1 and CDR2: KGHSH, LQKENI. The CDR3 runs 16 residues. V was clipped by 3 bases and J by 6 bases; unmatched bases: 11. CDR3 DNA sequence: TGTGCCAGCTCACCCCGGGCCGCCACGGGGGGAAACATTCAGTACTTC. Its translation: CASSPRAATGGNIQYF.

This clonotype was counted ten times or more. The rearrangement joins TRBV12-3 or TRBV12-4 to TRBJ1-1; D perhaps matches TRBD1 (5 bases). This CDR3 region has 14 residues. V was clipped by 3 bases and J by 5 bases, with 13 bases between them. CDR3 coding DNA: TGTGCCAGCAGTTTCCTTGGGGGAGGAACTGAAGCTTTCTTT. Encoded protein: CASSFLGGGTEAFF.

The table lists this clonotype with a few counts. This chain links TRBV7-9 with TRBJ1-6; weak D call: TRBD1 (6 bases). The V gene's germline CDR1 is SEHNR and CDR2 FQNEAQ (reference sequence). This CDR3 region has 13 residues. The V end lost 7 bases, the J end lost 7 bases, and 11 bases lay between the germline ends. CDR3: CASNHRENSPLHF. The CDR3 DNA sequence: TGTGCCAGCAACCACAGGGAAAATTCACCCCTCCACTTT. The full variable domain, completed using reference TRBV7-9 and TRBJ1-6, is DTGVSQNPRHKITKRGQNVTFRCDPISEHNRLYWYRQTLGQGPEFLTYFQNEAQLEKSRLLSDRFSAERPKGSFSTLEIQRTEQGDSAMYLCASNHRENSPLHFGNGTRLTVT.

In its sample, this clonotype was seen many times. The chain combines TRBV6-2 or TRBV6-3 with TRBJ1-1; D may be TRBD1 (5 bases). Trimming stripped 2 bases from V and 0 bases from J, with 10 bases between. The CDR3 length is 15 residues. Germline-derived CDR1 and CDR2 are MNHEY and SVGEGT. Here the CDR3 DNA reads TGTGCCAGCAGTTACCGACAGTCAGTGAACACTGAAGCTTTCTTT. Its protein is CASSYRQSVNTEAFF.

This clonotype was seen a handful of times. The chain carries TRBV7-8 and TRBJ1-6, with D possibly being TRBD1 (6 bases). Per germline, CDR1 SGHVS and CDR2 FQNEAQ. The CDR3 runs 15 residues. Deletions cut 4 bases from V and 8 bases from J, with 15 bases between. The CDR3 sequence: CASSSFTTGYSPLHF. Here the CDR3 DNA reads TGTGCCAGCAGCTCTTTTACCACAGGGTATTCACCCCTCCACTTT.

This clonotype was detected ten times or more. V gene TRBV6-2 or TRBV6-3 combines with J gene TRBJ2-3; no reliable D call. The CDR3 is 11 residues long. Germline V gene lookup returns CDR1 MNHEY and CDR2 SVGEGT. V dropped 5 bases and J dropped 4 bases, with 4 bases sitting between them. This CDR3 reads CASSQADTQYF. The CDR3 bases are TGTGCCAGCAGTCAGGCAGATACGCAGTATTTT.